The 3 T cell receptor beta chains below all came from one sample that was sequenced in a study of T cells in narcolepsy (dated 2018 in TCRdb). Library creation used the immunoSEQ multiplex PCR assay. This immuneACCESS table, as held by TCRdb, lists in-frame sequences with V and J called but not all clones. Of the missing ones, under half trace to an unresolved V gene in checked studies; the others have no known cause. This sample has fewer than 25,000 clones in its table, and around 85% of those were observed once. The ten largest clones capture 9.5% to 13% of the sample. The sequencing sample was made of memory (CD45RA-) CD4+ T cells from blood. Taken with the paper, the label for cell subset or site translates to: memory T cells sorted ex vivo from peripheral blood. The receptors were sampled from a human donor in good health.

A single count supports this clone. V is TRBV5-4 and J is TRBJ1-1; 8 bases fit TRBD1. Trimming at V came to 3 bases and at J to 1 base, leaving 5 bases not matched to a gene. The CDR3 contains 15 residues. Per the germline V gene, CDR1 is SGHNT and CDR2 is YYREEE (reference sequence). CDR3 sequence: CASSSGQGPNTEAFF. Written as DNA, the CDR3 is TGTGCCAGCAGCTCCGGACAGGGCCCGAACACTGAAGCTTTCTTT.

The V and J genes are TRBV10-3 and TRBJ2-7; 8 bases line up with TRBD2. The CDR3 totals 14 residues. CDR1 is ENHRY and CDR2 is SYGVKD in the germline V gene. The junction had 4 bases not matched to a gene; V was cut back by 2 bases and J by 4 bases. The DNA of the CDR3 is TGTGCCATCAGTGAGCAGCGGGAGATTTACGAGCAGTACTTC. It encodes CAISEQREIYEQYF.

J is TRBJ2-1 and V is TRBV7-2; TRBD2 matches at 8 bases. Unmatched junction bases numbered 10, after V lost 5 bases and J lost 1 base. Germline values: CDR1 SGHTA, CDR2 FQGNSA. This CDR3 region has 17 residues. The CDR3 loop is CASSPWRSGISYNEQFF. In DNA form, the CDR3 reads TGTGCCAGCAGCCCCTGGCGTAGCGGGATTTCCTACAATGAGCAGTTCTTC.